The rows below give T cell receptor beta chains drawn from one sample of a study of identical twins. Each CDR3 protein is one row after TCRdb ran MiXCR on the 5' RACE reads. The sample lists some 1,700,000 distinct CDR3 sequences; about 30% were seen once. What was sequenced was cord blood. These receptors all come from a newborn girl in good health. Both conserved end residues are part of each CDR3. The D gene is left open where the match is weak. Clone size is given for some rows only: seen once, a few or many times, or a class if the clone is expanded.

.,TRBV6-1,few,TRBJ1-2,CASRSGPGLWDYGYTF,TGTGCCAGCAGGTCGGGACCCGGGCTGTGGGACTATGGCTACACCTTC
TRBD1,TRBV4-1,.,TRBJ2-7,CASSQDRGTGFYEQYF,TGCGCCAGCAGCCAAGATCGGGGGACAGGGTTCTACGAGCAGTACTTC
TRBD2,TRBV7-9,.,TRBJ2-7,CASSGIAGRLYNEQYF,TGTGCCAGCAGCGGTATAGCGGGAAGACTATACAATGAGCAGTACTTC
.,TRBV5-1,.,TRBJ2-5,CASSFRTVGRETQYF,TGCGCCAGCAGCTTTCGAACAGTGGGTCGAGAGACCCAGTACTTC
TRBD2,TRBV19,.,TRBJ2-1,CASSIQREYNEQFF,TGTGCCAGTAGTATACAGCGGGAATACAATGAGCAGTTCTTC
TRBD1,TRBV6-1,.,TRBJ2-3,CASRVRGWATTDTQYF,TGTGCCAGCAGGGTCAGGGGGTGGGCCACCACAGATACGCAGTATTTT
.,TRBV24-1,few,TRBJ2-1,CATSDRRTAYNEQFF,TGTGCCACCAGTGATCGGCGGACAGCCTATAATGAGCAGTTCTTC
TRBD1,TRBV13,few,TRBJ1-2,CASRRPDRESLHYGYTF,TGTGCCAGCAGACGACCCGACAGGGAATCCCTCCACTATGGCTACACCTTC
.,TRBV7-9,.,TRBJ1-1,CASSSGKLNTEAFF,TGTGCCAGCAGCTCAGGGAAGCTGAACACTGAAGCTTTCTTT
.,TRBV5-1,once,TRBJ2-1,CASSRQGTITHNEQFF,TGCGCCAGCAGCAGACAGGGGACTATCACCCACAATGAGCAGTTCTTC
TRBD2,TRBV24-1,.,TRBJ2-1,CATSVGLAGVNEQFF,TGTGCCACCAGCGTGGGACTAGCGGGAGTCAATGAGCAGTTCTTC
TRBD1,TRBV5-1,.,TRBJ1-4,CASNHRGQANEKLFF,TGCGCCAGCAACCACAGGGGCCAGGCTAATGAAAAACTGTTTTTT
.,TRBV9,.,TRBJ2-6,CASASPFSGANVLTF,TGTGCCAGCGCTTCCCCGTTCTCTGGGGCCAACGTCCTGACTTTC
.,TRBV20-1,.,TRBJ2-7,CSAHRVPYEQYF,TGCAGTGCGCACAGGGTCCCCTACGAGCAGTACTTC
.,TRBV5-1,few,TRBJ1-1,CASSFRTVLNTEAFF,TGCGCCAGCAGCTTCCGGACAGTACTTAACACTGAAGCTTTCTTT
.,TRBV27,.,TRBJ2-1,CASSWSRSSCNEQFF,TGTGCCAGCAGTTGGTCTCGAAGCTCCTGCAATGAGCAGTTCTTC
.,TRBV21-1,.,TRBJ2-3,CASSKWSTGDTDTQYF,TGTGCCAGCAGCAAATGGAGCACAGGGGACACAGATACGCAGTATTTT
.,TRBV5-5,.,TRBJ2-5,CASSLAARPRETQYF,TGTGCCAGCAGCTTAGCCGCCCGTCCAAGAGAGACCCAGTACTTC
.,TRBV10-3,few,TRBJ2-7,CAITDSGNSYEQYF,TGTGCCATCACGGACAGCGGGAACTCCTACGAGCAGTACTTC
.,TRBV20-1,.,TRBJ2-7,CSGVGGTPYEQYF,TGCAGCGGCGTAGGGGGAACCCCCTACGAGCAGTACTTC
.,TRBV6-1,few,TRBJ1-5,CATGANQPQHF,TGTGCCACCGGGGCGAATCAGCCCCAGCATTTT
TRBD2,TRBV20-1,few,TRBJ2-1,CSASSGLGLNEQFF,TGCAGTGCTAGTTCGGGACTAGGACTCAATGAGCAGTTCTTC
.,TRBV16,.,TRBJ1-1,CASSQYTGSNTEAFF,TGTGCCAGCAGCCAATATACAGGGAGCAACACTGAAGCTTTCTTT
TRBD2,TRBV7-2,many,TRBJ2-4,CASSFLAGAKNIQYF,TGTGCCAGCAGCTTTTTAGCGGGAGCCAAAAACATTCAGTACTTC
TRBD1,TRBV27,many,TRBJ2-7,CASSLSRTGTYEQYF,TGTGCCAGCAGTTTATCCCGGACAGGTACCTACGAGCAGTACTTC
TRBD2,TRBV9,.,TRBJ2-1,CASSVQNSRPSGGESEQFF,TGTGCCAGCAGCGTACAAAACTCACGCCCTAGCGGGGGCGAGTCCGAGCAGTTCTTC
.,TRBV20-1,.,TRBJ1-6,CSATQGQNGSPLHF,TGCAGTGCTACCCAAGGACAGAACGGTTCACCCCTCCACTTT
.,TRBV3-1,.,TRBJ2-7,CASSQRDTRWYEQYF,TGTGCCAGCAGCCAACGTGACACGCGGTGGTACGAGCAGTACTTC
.,TRBV18,.,TRBJ1-1,CATRGYWGTEAFF,TGTGCCACCCGAGGCTATTGGGGGACTGAAGCTTTCTTT
TRBD2,TRBV13,.,TRBJ2-3,CASSLESSGGATDTQYF,TGTGCCAGCAGCTTAGAGTCTAGCGGGGGGGCCACAGATACGCAGTATTTT
TRBD2,TRBV7-2,many,TRBJ2-1,CASSLLAGEYNEQFF,TGTGCCAGCAGCTTACTAGCGGGAGAGTACAATGAGCAGTTCTTC
TRBD1,TRBV29-1,many,TRBJ2-1,CSVEEDRSYNEQFF,TGCAGCGTTGAAGAGGACAGGTCCTACAATGAGCAGTTCTTC
.,TRBV7-2,.,TRBJ1-1,CASSFSEGVWETEAFF,TGTGCCAGCAGCTTCTCCGAGGGCGTTTGGGAAACTGAAGCTTTCTTT
.,TRBV6-2/TRBV6-3,few,TRBJ2-1,CASSYGSAGPNEQFF,TGTGCCAGCAGTTATGGGAGCGCGGGGCCCAATGAGCAGTTCTTC
.,TRBV20-1,.,TRBJ1-1,CSSRRVDAFF,TGCAGCTCCCGCAGGGTGGATGCTTTCTTT
.,TRBV12-3/TRBV12-4,.,TRBJ1-2,CASSFPPRAGAYGYTF,TGTGCCAGCAGTTTTCCCCCTCGGGCAGGGGCCTATGGCTACACCTTC
.,TRBV20-1,.,TRBJ1-5,CSAPDRTHSNQPQHF,TGCAGTGCTCCAGACAGGACCCATAGCAATCAGCCCCAGCATTTT